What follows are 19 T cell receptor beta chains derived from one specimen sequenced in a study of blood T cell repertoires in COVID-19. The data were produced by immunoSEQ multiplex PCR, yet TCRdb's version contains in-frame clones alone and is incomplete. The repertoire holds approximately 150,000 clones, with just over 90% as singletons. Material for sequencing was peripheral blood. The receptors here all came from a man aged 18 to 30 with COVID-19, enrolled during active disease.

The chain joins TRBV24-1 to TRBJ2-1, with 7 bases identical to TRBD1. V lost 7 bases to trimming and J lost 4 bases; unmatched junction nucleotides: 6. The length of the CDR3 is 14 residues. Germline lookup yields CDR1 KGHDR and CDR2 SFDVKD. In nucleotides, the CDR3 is TGTGCCACCAGGAACAGGGGCGCTTACAATGAGCAGTTCTTC. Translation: CATRNRGAYNEQFF.

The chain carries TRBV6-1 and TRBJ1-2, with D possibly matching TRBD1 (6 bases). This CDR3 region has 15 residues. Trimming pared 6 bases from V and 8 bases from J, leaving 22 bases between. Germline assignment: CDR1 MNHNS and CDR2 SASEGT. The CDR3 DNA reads TGTGCCAGCAGACGACGGGACACCGGCGGGGGGGGCTACACCTTC. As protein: CASRRRDTGGGGYTF.

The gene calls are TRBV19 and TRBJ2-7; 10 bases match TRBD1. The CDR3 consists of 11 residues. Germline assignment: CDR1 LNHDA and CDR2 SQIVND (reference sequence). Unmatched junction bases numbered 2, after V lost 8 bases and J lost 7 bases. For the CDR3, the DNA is TGTGCCAGTGGGACAGGGGATGAGCAGTACTTC. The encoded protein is CASGTGDEQYF.

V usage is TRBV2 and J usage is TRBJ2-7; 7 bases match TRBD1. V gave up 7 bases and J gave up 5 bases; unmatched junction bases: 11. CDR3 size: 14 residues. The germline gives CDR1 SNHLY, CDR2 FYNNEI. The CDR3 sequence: CASKPRQGVDEQYF. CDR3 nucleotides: TGTGCCAGCAAGCCCAGGCAGGGGGTAGACGAGCAGTACTTC.

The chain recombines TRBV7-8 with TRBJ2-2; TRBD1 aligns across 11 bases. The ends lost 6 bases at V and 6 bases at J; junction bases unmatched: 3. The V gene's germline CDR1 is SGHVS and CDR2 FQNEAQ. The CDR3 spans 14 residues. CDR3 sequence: CASRRDRGSGELFF. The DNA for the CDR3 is TGTGCCAGCAGAAGGGACAGGGGGTCCGGGGAGCTGTTTTTT.

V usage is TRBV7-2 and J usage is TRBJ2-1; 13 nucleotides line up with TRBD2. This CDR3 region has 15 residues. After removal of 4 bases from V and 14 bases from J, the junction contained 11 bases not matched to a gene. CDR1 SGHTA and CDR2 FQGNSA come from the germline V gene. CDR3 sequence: CASSSGTSGARVEFF. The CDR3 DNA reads TGTGCCAGCAGCTCCGGGACTAGCGGGGCCCGGGTCGAGTTCTTC.

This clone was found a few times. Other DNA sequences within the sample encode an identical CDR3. In nucleotides, the CDR3 is TGCGCCAGCAGCTTGGGACAGGCGAACACTGAAGCTTTCTTT. This encodes CASSLGQANTEAFF. The chain links TRBV5-1 to TRBJ1-1; tentatively, D is TRBD1 (6 bases). The CDR3 extends over 14 amino acids. Trimming removed 0 bases from V and 1 base from J, with 7 bases in between. In germline, CDR1 is SGHRS, CDR2 YFSETQ. Looking up the rest from reference TRBV5-1 and TRBJ1-1 gives the full variable domain: KAGVTQTPRYLIKTRGQQVTLSCSPISGHRSVSWYQQTPGQGLQFLFEYFSETQRNKGNFPGRFSGRQFSNSRSEMNVSTLELGDSALYLCASSLGQANTEAFFGQGTRLTVV.

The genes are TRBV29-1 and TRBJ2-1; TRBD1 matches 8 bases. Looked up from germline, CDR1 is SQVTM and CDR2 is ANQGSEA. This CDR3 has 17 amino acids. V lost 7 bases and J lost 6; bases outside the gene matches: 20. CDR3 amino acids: CSASGIADRADGNEQFF. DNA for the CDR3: TGCAGCGCCTCGGGAATCGCGGACAGGGCGGATGGCAATGAGCAGTTCTTC.

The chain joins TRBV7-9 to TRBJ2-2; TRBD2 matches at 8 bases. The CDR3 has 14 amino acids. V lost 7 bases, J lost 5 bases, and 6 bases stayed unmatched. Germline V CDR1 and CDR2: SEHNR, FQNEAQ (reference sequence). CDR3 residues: CASTSIAGTGELFF. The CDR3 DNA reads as TGTGCCAGCACCTCTATAGCGGGAACCGGGGAGCTGTTTTTT.

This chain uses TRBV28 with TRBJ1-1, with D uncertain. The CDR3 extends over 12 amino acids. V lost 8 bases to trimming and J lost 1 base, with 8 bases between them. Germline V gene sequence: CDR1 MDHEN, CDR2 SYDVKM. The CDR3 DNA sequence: TGTGCCAGCTTTCCAGGGAACACTGAAGCTTTCTTT. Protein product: CASFPGNTEAFF.

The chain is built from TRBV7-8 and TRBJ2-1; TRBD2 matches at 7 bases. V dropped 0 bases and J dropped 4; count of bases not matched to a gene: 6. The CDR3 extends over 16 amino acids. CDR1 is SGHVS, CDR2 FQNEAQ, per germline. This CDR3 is CASSLATSIFYNEQFF. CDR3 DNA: TGTGCCAGCAGCTTAGCGACTAGCATTTTTTACAATGAGCAGTTCTTC.

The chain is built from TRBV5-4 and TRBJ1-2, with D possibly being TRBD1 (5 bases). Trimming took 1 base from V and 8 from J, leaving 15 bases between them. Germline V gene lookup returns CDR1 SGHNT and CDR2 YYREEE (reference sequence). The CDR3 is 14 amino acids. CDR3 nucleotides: TGTGCCAGCAGCTTGCACCACCGGAGGGGAGGCTACACCTTC. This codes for CASSLHHRRGGYTF. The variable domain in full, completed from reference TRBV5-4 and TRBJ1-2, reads ETGVTQSPTHLIKTRGQQVTLRCSSQSGHNTVSWYQQALGQGPQFIFQYYREEENGRGNFPPRFSGLQFPNYSSELNVNALELDDSALYLCASSLHHRRGGYTFGSGTRLTVV.

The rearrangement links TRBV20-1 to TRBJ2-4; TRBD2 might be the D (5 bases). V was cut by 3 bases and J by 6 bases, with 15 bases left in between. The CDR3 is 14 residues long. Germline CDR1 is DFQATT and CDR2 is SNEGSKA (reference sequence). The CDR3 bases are TGCAGTGCTAGTACTGTGGACTCTTCAAACATTCAGTACTTC. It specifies CSASTVDSSNIQYF.

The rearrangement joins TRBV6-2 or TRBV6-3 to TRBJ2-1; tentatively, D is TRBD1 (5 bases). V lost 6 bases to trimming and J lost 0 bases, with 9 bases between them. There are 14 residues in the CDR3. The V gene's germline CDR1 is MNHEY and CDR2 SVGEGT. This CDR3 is CASSRQSSYNEQFF. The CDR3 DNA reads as TGTGCCAGCAGCCGACAGAGCTCCTACAATGAGCAGTTCTTC.

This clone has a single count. As DNA, the CDR3 is TGCGCCAGCAGGGGTGGACTAGCGGTATACAATGAGCAGTTCTTC. As protein: CASRGGLAVYNEQFF. The chain combines TRBV10-2 with TRBJ2-1, with 10 bases lining up with TRBD2. With 6 bases clipped from V and 4 bases from J, the junction kept 6 bases outside the gene matches. Germline assignment: CDR1 WSHSY and CDR2 SAAADI. This CDR3 is built from 15 residues.

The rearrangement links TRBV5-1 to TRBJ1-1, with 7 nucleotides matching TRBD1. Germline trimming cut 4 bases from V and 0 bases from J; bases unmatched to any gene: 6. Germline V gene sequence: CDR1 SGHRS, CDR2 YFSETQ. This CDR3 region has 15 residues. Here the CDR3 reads CASSARQGLNTEAFF. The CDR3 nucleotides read TGCGCCAGCAGCGCAAGACAGGGTTTGAACACTGAAGCTTTCTTT.

The CDR3 DNA sequence: TGTGCCAGCAGCTTAGCAAGGGGGCGCGTCTCCGAGCAGTACTTC. It translates to CASSLARGRVSEQYF. The genes are TRBV11-2 and TRBJ2-7; the match to TRBD1 covers 7 bases. The CDR3 is 15 amino acids. V shed 1 base and J 6 bases; nucleotides not matched to a gene: 9. The germline CDR1 and CDR2 sequences are SGHAT and FQNNGV.

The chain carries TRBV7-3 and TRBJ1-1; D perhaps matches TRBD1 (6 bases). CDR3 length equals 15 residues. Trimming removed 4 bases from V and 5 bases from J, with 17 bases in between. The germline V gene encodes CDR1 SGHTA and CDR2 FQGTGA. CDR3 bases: TGTGCCAGCAGCTCATCCGTGGGGGCAAAAACTGAAGCTTTCTTT. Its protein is CASSSSVGAKTEAFF.

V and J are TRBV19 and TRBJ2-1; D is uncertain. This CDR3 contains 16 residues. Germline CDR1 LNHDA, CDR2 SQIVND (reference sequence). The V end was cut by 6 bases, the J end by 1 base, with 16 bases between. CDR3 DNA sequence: TGTGCCAGTAGCTCCTTACGTGGGCTTTCCTACAATGAGCAGTTCTTC. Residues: CASSSLRGLSYNEQFF.